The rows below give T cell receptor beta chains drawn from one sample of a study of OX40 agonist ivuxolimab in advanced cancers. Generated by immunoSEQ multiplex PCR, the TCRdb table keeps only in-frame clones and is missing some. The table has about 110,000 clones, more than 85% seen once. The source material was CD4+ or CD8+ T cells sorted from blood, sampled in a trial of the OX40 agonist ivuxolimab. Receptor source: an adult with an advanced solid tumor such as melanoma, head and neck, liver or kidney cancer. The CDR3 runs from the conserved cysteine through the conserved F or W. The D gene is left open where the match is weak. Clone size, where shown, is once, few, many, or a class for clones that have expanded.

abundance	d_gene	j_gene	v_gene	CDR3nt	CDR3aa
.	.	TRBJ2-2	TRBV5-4	TGTGCCAGCAGATCCGACAGTTACACCGGGGAGCTGTTTTTT	CASRSDSYTGELFF
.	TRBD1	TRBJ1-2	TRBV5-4	TGTGCCAGCAGCTTTCCGGGACAGGTCCTCTATGGCTACACCTTC	CASSFPGQVLYGYTF
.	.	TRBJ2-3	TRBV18	TGTGCCAGCTCACCGCAGTGGGGCGAAGATACGCAGTATTTT	CASSPQWGEDTQYF
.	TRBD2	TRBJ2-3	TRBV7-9	TGTGCCAGCAGCTTAGACGGGGGGGCAGATACGCAGTATTTT	CASSLDGGADTQYF
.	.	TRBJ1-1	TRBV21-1	TGTGCCAGCATCCCCGTGGCAACCGAAGCTTTCTTT	CASIPVATEAFF
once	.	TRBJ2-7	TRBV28	TGTGCCAGCAGTTTATCCGACTCCGAGCAGTACTTC	CASSLSDSEQYF
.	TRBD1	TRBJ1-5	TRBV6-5	TGTGCCAGCAGTTTCGGACAGGGGGATCAGCCCCAGCATTTT	CASSFGQGDQPQHF
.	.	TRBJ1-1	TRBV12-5	TGTGCTAGTGGTTTGACGGGGGGCTTGGAAGCTTTCTTT	CASGLTGGLEAFF
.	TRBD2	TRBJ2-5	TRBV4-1	TGCGCCAGCAGCCAACTGCGGGAGGGGGGGGCAGAGACCCAGTACTTC	CASSQLREGGAETQYF
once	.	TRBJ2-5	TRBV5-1	TGCGCCAGCAGCTTGATGAGCGGAGCGGAGACCCAGTACTTC	CASSLMSGAETQYF
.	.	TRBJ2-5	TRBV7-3	TGTGCCAGCAGCTTAGCCAGGGAAGAGACCCAGTACTTC	CASSLAREETQYF
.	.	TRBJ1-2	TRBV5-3	TGTGCCAGCAGCTTGGGAGGCAGCAACTATGGCTACACCTTC	CASSLGGSNYGYTF
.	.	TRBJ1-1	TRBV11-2	TGTGCCAGCAGCTTAGGAGCGGGTTCCCTTGAAGCTTTCTTT	CASSLGAGSLEAFF
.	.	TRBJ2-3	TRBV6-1	TGTGCCAGCAGTGAAGAACCGCGCACAGATACGCAGTATTTT	CASSEEPRTDTQYF
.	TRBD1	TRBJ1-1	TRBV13	TGTGCCAGCAGCCTGACAGGGGTCAACACTGAAGCTTTCTTT	CASSLTGVNTEAFF
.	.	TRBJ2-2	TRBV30	TGTGCCTGGAGTTCCGGGGTCGGGACCGGGGAGCTGTTTTTT	CAWSSGVGTGELFF
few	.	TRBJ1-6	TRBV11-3	TGTGCCAGCAGCTTAGATATGAATTCACCCCTCCACTTT	CASSLDMNSPLHF
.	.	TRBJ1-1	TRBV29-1	TGCAGCGTGCTCAACACTGAAGCTTTCTTT	CSVLNTEAFF
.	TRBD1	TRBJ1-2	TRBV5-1	TGCGCCAGCAGCAGGGGACAGGAAGGGTATGGCTACACCTTC	CASSRGQEGYGYTF
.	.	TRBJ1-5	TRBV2	TGTGCCAGCAGTATCCGGGACAACCAGCCCCAGCATTTT	CASSIRDNQPQHF
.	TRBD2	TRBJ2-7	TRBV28	TGTGCCAGCAGGGATCCGGGACTAGTGTTCTCCGAGCAGTACTTC	CASRDPGLVFSEQYF
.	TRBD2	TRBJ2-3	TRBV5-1	TGCGCCAGCAGCCTAGGGACTAGCGCAGATACGCAGTATTTT	CASSLGTSADTQYF
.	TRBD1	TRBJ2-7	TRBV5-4	TGTGCCAGCAGCGCCAGACAGGGGAACTACGAGCAGTACTTC	CASSARQGNYEQYF
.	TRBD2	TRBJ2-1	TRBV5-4	TGTGCCAGCAGCTTGCCCTTAGCGGGGGGGCCCTACAATGAGCAGTTCTTC	CASSLPLAGGPYNEQFF
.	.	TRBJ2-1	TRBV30	TGTGCCTGGAGTCACAGGGAAAGCAGTGAGCAGTTCTTC	CAWSHRESSEQFF
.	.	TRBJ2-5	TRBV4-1	TGCGCCAGCAGCCCTGGGGTCCAAGAGACCCAGTACTTC	CASSPGVQETQYF
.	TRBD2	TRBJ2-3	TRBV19	TGTGCCAGTAGCAACGACGGAGTCGGCGGGGGGGCAGATACGCAGTATTTT	CASSNDGVGGGADTQYF
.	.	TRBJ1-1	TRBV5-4	TGTGCCAGCAGCTTGTTGGGGGTCCAGAAGAACACTGAAGCTTTCTTT	CASSLLGVQKNTEAFF
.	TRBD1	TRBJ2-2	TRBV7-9	TGTGCCAGCAGCTTTACAGGGGGTAGCGGCGGGGAGCTGTTTTTT	CASSFTGGSGGELFF
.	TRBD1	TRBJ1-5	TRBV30	TGTGCCTGGAGTATCAGGACAGGGGTCGGCAATCAGCCCCAGCATTTT	CAWSIRTGVGNQPQHF
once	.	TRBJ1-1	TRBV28	TGTGCCAGCAGCCCAACCTCGACAGAAAACACTGAAGCTTTCTTT	CASSPTSTENTEAFF
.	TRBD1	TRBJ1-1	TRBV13	TGTGCCAGCCGACTAGACAGGGCTGATGAAGCTTTCTTT	CASRLDRADEAFF
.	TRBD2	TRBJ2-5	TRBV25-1	TGTGCCAGCAGTGAATTGGCTAGCGGGATGAAAGAGACCCAGTACTTC	CASSELASGMKETQYF
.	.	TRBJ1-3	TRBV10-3	TGTGCCATCAGCCCCAGCTCTCAGGGGCCCTCCGCCACCATATATTTT	CAISPSSQGPSATIYF
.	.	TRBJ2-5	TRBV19	TGTGCCAGTACCGCCAGCCCCCAGGGTACGGGGAGAGAGACCCAGTACTTC	CASTASPQGTGRETQYF
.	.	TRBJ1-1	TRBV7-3	TGTGCCAGCAGCTTAGAAGGCCTAAGGGACACTGAAGCTTTCTTT	CASSLEGLRDTEAFF
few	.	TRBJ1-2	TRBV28	TGTGCCAGCAGTTCCTTGACAGCTAACTATGGCTACACCTTC	CASSSLTANYGYTF
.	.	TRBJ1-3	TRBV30	TGTGCCTGGAGGATAGGCTCTGGAAACACCATATATTTT	CAWRIGSGNTIYF
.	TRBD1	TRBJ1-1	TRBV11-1	TGTGCCAGCAGCTGGTGGACAGGGGGCACTGAAGCTTTCTTT	CASSWWTGGTEAFF
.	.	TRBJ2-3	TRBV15	TGTGCCACCAGCAGAGTCGATAGCAGGTGGGCAGATACGCAGTATTTT	CATSRVDSRWADTQYF
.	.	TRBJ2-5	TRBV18	TGTGCCAGCTCACCGCCGGGACAAGAGACCCAGTACTTC	CASSPPGQETQYF
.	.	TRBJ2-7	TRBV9	TGTGCCAGCAGCAGGCGCCCGGCTAGCGACTACGAGCAGTACTTC	CASSRRPASDYEQYF
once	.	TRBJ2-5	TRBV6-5	TGTGCCAGCAGAGAACAGGGAAGGTTTGCCCAGTACTTC	CASREQGRFAQYF
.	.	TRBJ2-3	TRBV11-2	TGTGCCAGCAGCTTCGGAGGAGATACGCAGTATTTT	CASSFGGDTQYF
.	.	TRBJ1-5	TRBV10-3	TGTGCCATCAGTAGGGAGGATTACCAGCCCCAGCATTTT	CAISREDYQPQHF
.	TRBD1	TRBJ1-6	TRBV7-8	TGTGCCAGCAACCCGGACAGGCTTAATTCACCCCTCCACTTT	CASNPDRLNSPLHF
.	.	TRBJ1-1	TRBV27	TGTGCCAGCAAACTGGCAGGGAGAGGTAGAGCTTTCTTT	CASKLAGRGRAFF